This TCR beta chain was recorded in a study of blood T cell repertoires in COVID-19. The wider study: Sample material is recorded as cDNA or gDNA derived from T cells, B-cell-depleted T cells, or PBMCs.

Original processing methods: Reference gene primer amplification in the assay estimated nucleated cell counts. TCRdb's table, derived via immunoSEQ multiplex PCR, lists solely in-frame clones and lacks some. The V and J calls and clone size are taken from that table; D and trimming were inferred from the DNA. The table lists some 180,000 clones, approximately 85% of them singletons. Cohorts were determined from participant-reported clinical history. Cohort 3 donors were reported recovered after two negative PCRs, clearance, or symptom resolution. Sequenced sample: PBMCs or T cells enriched from blood (not recorded which). This TCR came from a man in his forties who had recovered from COVID-19.

This CDR3 is CASSRGGPHMNTEAFF. CDR3 DNA: TGTGCCAGCAGCAGGGGGGGTCCCCATATGAACACTGAAGCTTTCTTT. The V gene is TRBV5-8, the J gene TRBJ1-1, with D perhaps TRBD1 (6 bases). CDR1 and CDR2 from the germline V gene are SGHTS and YDEGEE. The length of the CDR3 is 16 residues. The V end lost 4 bases, the J end lost 0 bases, and 16 bases lay between the germline ends.